This T cell receptor (beta chain) derives from a study of T cells after yellow fever vaccination. Study-wide context: Preparation of the low-cell-number fractions used SMART-Seq v4 Ultra Low Input. Study-wide points: In post-booster samples, most primary-vaccination clones reappeared (approximately 96% CD4, approximately 91% CD8). Contamination of FACS-sorted repertoires by abundant clonotypes from the bulk population could occur. When the response was secondary, it was weaker but reached its peak faster, day 5 versus 15.

This clonotype was detected only a few times. The antigen is unknown. Germline loops: CDR1 SGHAT, CDR2 FQNNGV. V gave up 4 bases and J gave up 2 bases; unmatched junction bases: 1. This CDR3 is 14 amino acids long. MiXCR, applied by TCRdb to the 5' RACE reads, yields one record per CDR3 protein. Counted here are approximately 550,000 distinct CDR3 sequences, under 25% occurring once; the ten biggest clones make up 13% to 15%. The receptor comes from a man aged 25-45 years who received the YFV17D yellow fever vaccine. The chain carries TRBV11-2 and TRBJ2-3; 9 bases are shared with TRBD1. Sequenced here: PBMCs, sampled 15 days after the yellow fever booster vaccination. CDR3 in amino acids: CASSYRGPTDTQYF. In DNA form, the CDR3 reads TGTGCCAGCAGCTACAGGGGGCCCACAGATACGCAGTATTTT.